One sample yielded the 21 T cell receptor beta chains listed below, sequenced in a study of a mutant IDH1 vaccine in newly diagnosed glioma. Method: immunoSEQ multiplex PCR; TCRdb's copy keeps in-frame clones and lacks some. The sample includes nearly 55,000 clones, under 90% of them seen just once. Indicated time point: week 35, safety follow-up. The vaccine gave 300 ug of a 20-mer mutant IDH1 peptide subcutaneously per dose. These TCRs are of unknown antigen specificity. Sequenced material: PBMCs, taken from a glioma patient whose treatment included an IDH1 peptide vaccine. The source is a young woman with glioma.

The chain employs TRBV14 and TRBJ2-7; perhaps TRBD2 as D (5 bases). Germline CDR1 and CDR2: SGHDN and FVKESK. The germline V and J ends were trimmed by 1 base and 5 bases, with 15 bases remaining between them. The CDR3 runs 15 residues. CDR3 loop: CASSQAGDLYHEQYF. For the CDR3, the DNA is TGTGCCAGCAGCCAAGCCGGGGATTTATACCACGAGCAGTACTTC.

This clone has a handful of counts. The CDR3 coding sequence is TGTGCCAGCAGCCAGCAGTCCTATTCACCCCTCCACTTT. Translation gives CASSQQSYSPLHF. J is TRBJ1-6 and V is TRBV14; D is ambiguous. The CDR3 sequence is 13 residues long. The germline V gene encodes CDR1 SGHDN and CDR2 FVKESK. With 3 bases removed from V and 8 bases from J, the gap between germline ends came to 8 bases.

V is TRBV7-2 and J is TRBJ1-6; D perhaps matches TRBD1 (5 bases). CDR1 is SGHTA and CDR2 is FQGNSA in the germline V gene. This CDR3 comprises 15 residues. The V and J ends lost 1 base and 9 bases respectively, with 13 bases between them. CDR3 in amino acids: CASSLERGIASPLHF. In DNA, the CDR3 is TGTGCCAGCAGCTTAGAAAGGGGAATAGCTTCACCCCTCCACTTT.

The chain combines TRBV27 with TRBJ1-6; D is perhaps TRBD1 (5 bases). The V end was cut by 4 bases, the J end by 3 bases, with 10 bases between. The length of the CDR3 is 15 residues. Germline CDR1 and CDR2: MNHEY and SMNVEV (reference sequence). CDR3 bases: TGTGCCAGCAGTTCTGACAGCTACTATAATTCACCCCTCCACTTT. Amino acid sequence: CASSSDSYYNSPLHF.

V gene TRBV7-9 combines with J gene TRBJ2-7; 15 bases line up with TRBD2. The V and J ends lost 5 bases and 7 bases, in that order; junction bases with no gene match: 9. Germline lookup yields CDR1 SEHNR and CDR2 FQNEAQ (reference sequence). The CDR3 is 16 amino acids. The CDR3 nucleotides are TGTGCCAGCAGCGGGGGGACTAGCGGGGGGCCTTGGGAGCAGTACTTC. It is translated as CASSGGTSGGPWEQYF.

The gene calls are TRBV18 and TRBJ2-2; 7 bases are shared with TRBD1. Germline CDR1 reads KGHSH; CDR2 reads LQKENI. The CDR3 runs to 15 residues. J was trimmed by 1 base and V by 3 bases; bases with no gene match: 2. The CDR3 coding sequence is TGTGCCAGCTCACCGAGGACAGGGAACACCGGGGAGCTGTTTTTT. Its protein is CASSPRTGNTGELFF.

V gene TRBV7-9 combines with J gene TRBJ1-4; D is undetermined. Germline V CDR1 and CDR2: SEHNR, FQNEAQ (reference sequence). V dropped 3 bases and J dropped 8 bases, with 4 bases sitting between them. This CDR3 spans 11 amino acids. The CDR3 loop reads CASSFEEKLFF. CDR3 sequence (DNA): TGTGCCAGCAGCTTCGAGGAAAAACTGTTTTTT. Full variable domain (missing parts from reference TRBV7-9 and TRBJ1-4): DTGVSQNPRHKITKRGQNVTFRCDPISEHNRLYWYRQTLGQGPEFLTYFQNEAQLEKSRLLSDRFSAERPKGSFSTLEIQRTEQGDSAMYLCASSFEEKLFFGSGTQLSVL.

The chain uses TRBV5-6 and TRBJ2-7; D ambiguous. This CDR3 comprises 11 residues. Germline values: CDR1 SGHDT, CDR2 YYEEEE. The V end was cut by 3 bases, the J end by 4 bases, with 5 bases between. CDR3 residues: CASSSDYEQYF. The CDR3 nucleotides are TGTGCCAGCAGCTCGGATTACGAGCAGTACTTC.

This clone appeared a few times. The chain has TRBV18 and TRBJ1-3; D not certain. This CDR3 spans 12 amino acids. Per the germline V gene, CDR1 is KGHSH and CDR2 is LQKENI. V gave up 6 bases and J gave up 8 bases, with 11 bases separating them. CDR3 nucleotides: TGTGCCAGCTCTCTGGGATCGGACACCATATATTTT. Protein product: CASSLGSDTIYF.

The V gene is TRBV4-3, the J gene TRBJ1-2; D is unclear. Germline V gene lookup returns CDR1 LGHNA and CDR2 YSLEER. With 4 bases removed from V and 5 bases from J, the gap between germline ends came to 20 bases. This CDR3 region has 16 residues. The CDR3 DNA reads TGCGCCAGCAGCCCCGTTCGGGGTGCAGGACCATATGGCTACACCTTC. As protein: CASSPVRGAGPYGYTF.

The chain is built from TRBV6-1 and TRBJ1-2; D perhaps matches TRBD1 (5 bases). Per the germline V gene, CDR1 is MNHNS and CDR2 is SASEGT. The CDR3 has 15 amino acids. V was cut by 4 bases and J by 0 bases, with 12 bases left in between. CDR3 DNA: TGTGCCAGCAGTGCCCGGGACCGACCTAACTATGGCTACACCTTC. Its translation is CASSARDRPNYGYTF.

The rearrangement uses TRBV5-1 and TRBJ2-2; 9 positions agree with TRBD1. The CDR3 is made up of 17 amino acids. Looked up from germline, CDR1 is SGHRS and CDR2 is YFSETQ. With 4 bases clipped from V and 3 bases from J, the junction kept 10 bases outside the gene matches. The CDR3 nucleotides are TGCGCCAGCAGCCGGTTGGGTCGACAGGGGGACACCGGGGAGCTGTTTTTT. This gives the protein CASSRLGRQGDTGELFF.

V gene TRBV5-4 combines with J gene TRBJ2-5; weak D call: TRBD2 (5 bases). This CDR3 is 11 amino acids long. The V end lost 3 bases, the J end lost 5 bases, and 5 bases lay between the germline ends. The V gene's germline CDR1 is SGHNT and CDR2 YYREEE (reference sequence). The CDR3 loop reads CASSWRETQYF. In DNA, the CDR3 is TGTGCCAGCAGCTGGAGGGAGACCCAGTACTTC. Based on the CDR3 plus reference TRBV5-4 and TRBJ2-5, the full variable domain is ETGVTQSPTHLIKTRGQQVTLRCSSQSGHNTVSWYQQALGQGPQFIFQYYREEENGRGNFPPRFSGLQFPNYSSELNVNALELDDSALYLCASSWRETQYFGPGTRLLVL.

The rearrangement joins TRBV7-9 to TRBJ1-2, with unresolved D. The ends were cut back, 5 bases at V and 0 bases at J, with 16 bases in the middle. In germline, CDR1 is SEHNR, CDR2 FQNEAQ (reference sequence). This CDR3 contains 16 residues. CDR3 sequence: CASSAPNGGTNYGYTF. Here the CDR3 DNA reads TGTGCCAGCAGCGCCCCCAATGGCGGTACTAACTATGGCTACACCTTC.

The chain has TRBV4-3 and TRBJ1-5, with D tentatively TRBD1 (5 bases). V lost 4 bases and J 6 bases, leaving 19 bases between the germline ends. Germline-derived CDR1 and CDR2 are LGHNA and YSLEER. The CDR3 is made up of 16 amino acids. CDR3 sequence reads: CASSPELGQGGQPQHF. CDR3 DNA: TGCGCCAGCAGCCCAGAACTAGGGCAGGGAGGTCAGCCCCAGCATTTT.

This clone is a singleton in its sample. The rearrangement uses TRBV18 and TRBJ2-7; no firm D call. The CDR3 spans 14 residues. V was trimmed by 3 bases and J by 6 bases, leaving 15 bases between them. Germline CDR1 KGHSH, CDR2 LQKENI. The CDR3 sequence: CASSPSRDGREQYF. CDR3 bases: TGTGCCAGCTCACCCTCACGCGACGGACGCGAGCAGTACTTC.

Only a few counts were recorded for this clone. V is TRBV29-1 and J is TRBJ2-4; possibly TRBD1 or TRBD2 for D (6 bases each). V lost 7 bases, J lost 1 base, and 14 bases lay in between. CDR1 and CDR2 (germline): SQVTM, ANQGSEA. CDR3 size: 14 residues. The CDR3 coding sequence is TGCAGCGCTGAGGGGGGTGAGGCCAAAAACATTCAGTACTTC. Translation gives CSAEGGEAKNIQYF.

V usage is TRBV30 and J usage is TRBJ2-5; TRBD1 matches 8 bases. The V and J ends lost 0 bases and 4 bases, in that order; junction bases with no gene match: 7. The CDR3 runs 15 residues. Looked up from germline, CDR1 is GTSNPN and CDR2 is SVGIG (reference sequence). The chain's CDR3 is CAWSVLGQGAETQYF. The CDR3 nucleotides read TGTGCCTGGAGTGTATTAGGGCAGGGGGCAGAGACCCAGTACTTC.

This clone was observed a single time. This chain joins TRBV9 and TRBJ2-3, with 8 bases matching TRBD1. Germline loops: CDR1 SGDLS, CDR2 YYNGEE. The CDR3 is 17 amino acids. The V gene end was trimmed by 4 bases and the J gene end by 2 bases; junction bases not matched to a gene: 12. The CDR3 here is CASSSSPGTGDTDTQYF. The CDR3 nucleotides read TGTGCCAGCAGCTCATCTCCCGGGACAGGCGACACAGATACGCAGTATTTT. The full variable domain, rest sourced from reference TRBV9 and TRBJ2-3, is DSGVTQTPKHLITATGQRVTLRCSPRSGDLSVYWYQQSLDQGLQFLIQYYNGEERAKGNILERFSAQQFPDLHSELNLSSLELGDSALYFCASSSSPGTGDTDTQYFGPGTRLTVL.

This chain connects TRBV6-1 to TRBJ2-7; D is possibly TRBD2 (5 bases). V gave up 8 bases and J gave up 4 bases, with 9 bases separating them. In germline, CDR1 is MNHNS, CDR2 SASEGT. The CDR3 contains 11 residues. Written as DNA, the CDR3 is TGTGCCAGCTCCGGAGGTTACGAGCAGTACTTC. Translation gives CASSGGYEQYF.

This clone came up a few times. The chain links TRBV4-2 to TRBJ1-1; unclear D gene. The CDR3 sequence is 18 residues long. V was cut by 0 bases and J by 1 base, with 18 bases left in between. Germline values: CDR1 LGHNA, CDR2 YNFKEQ. This CDR3 reads CASSQENSVFRKNTEAFF. DNA of the CDR3: TGTGCCAGCAGCCAAGAGAATTCCGTCTTCAGGAAGAACACTGAAGCTTTCTTT.